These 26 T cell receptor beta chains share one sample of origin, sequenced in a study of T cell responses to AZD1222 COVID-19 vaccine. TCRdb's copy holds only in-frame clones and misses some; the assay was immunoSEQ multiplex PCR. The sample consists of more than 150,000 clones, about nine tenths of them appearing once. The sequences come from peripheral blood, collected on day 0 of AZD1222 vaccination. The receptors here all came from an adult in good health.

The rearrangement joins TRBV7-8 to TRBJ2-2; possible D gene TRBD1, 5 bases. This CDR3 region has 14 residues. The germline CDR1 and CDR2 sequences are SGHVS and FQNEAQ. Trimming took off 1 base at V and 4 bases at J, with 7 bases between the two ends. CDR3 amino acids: CASSLGRATGELFF. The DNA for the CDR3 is TGTGCCAGCAGCTTAGGCAGGGCCACCGGGGAGCTGTTTTTT.

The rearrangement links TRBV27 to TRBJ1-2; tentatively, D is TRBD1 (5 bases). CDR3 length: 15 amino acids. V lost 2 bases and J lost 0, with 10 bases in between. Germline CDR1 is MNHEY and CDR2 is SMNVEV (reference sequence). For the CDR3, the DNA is TGTGCCAGCAGTTTAAGGGGCCTTGCTAACTATGGCTACACCTTC. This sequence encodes CASSLRGLANYGYTF.

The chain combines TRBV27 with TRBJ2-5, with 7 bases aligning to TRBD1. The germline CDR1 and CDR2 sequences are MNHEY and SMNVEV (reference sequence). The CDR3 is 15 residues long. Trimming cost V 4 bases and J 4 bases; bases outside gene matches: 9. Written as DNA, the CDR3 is TGTGCCAGCAGTTCTCACCAGGGGGATGGAGAGACCCAGTACTTC. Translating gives CASSSHQGDGETQYF.

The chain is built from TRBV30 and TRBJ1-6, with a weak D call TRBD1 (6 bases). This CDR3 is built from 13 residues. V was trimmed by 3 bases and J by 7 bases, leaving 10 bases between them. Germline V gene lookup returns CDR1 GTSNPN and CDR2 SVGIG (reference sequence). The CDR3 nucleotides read TGTGCCTGGAGCGAACAGGGCAATTCACCCCTCCACTTT. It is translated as CAWSEQGNSPLHF. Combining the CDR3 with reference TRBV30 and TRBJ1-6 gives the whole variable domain SQTIHQWPATLVQPVGSPLSLECTVEGTSNPNLYWYRQAAGRGLQLLFYSVGIGQISSEVPQNLSASRPQDRQFILSSKKLLLSDSGFYLCAWSEQGNSPLHFGNGTRLTVT.

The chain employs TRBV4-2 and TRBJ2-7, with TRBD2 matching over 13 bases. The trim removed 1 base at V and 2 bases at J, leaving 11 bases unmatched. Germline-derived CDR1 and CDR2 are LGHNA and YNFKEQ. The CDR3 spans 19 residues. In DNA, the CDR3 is TGTGCCAGCAGCCAAGTTTTATCGGTACTAGCGGGGGGGACCTACGAGCAGTACTTC. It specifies CASSQVLSVLAGGTYEQYF.

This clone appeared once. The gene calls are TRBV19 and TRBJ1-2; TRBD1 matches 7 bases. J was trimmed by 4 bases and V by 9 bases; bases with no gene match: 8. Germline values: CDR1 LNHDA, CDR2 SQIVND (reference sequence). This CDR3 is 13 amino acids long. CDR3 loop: CASRSTGFYGYTF. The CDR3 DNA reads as TGTGCCAGCCGATCGACAGGGTTCTATGGCTACACCTTC.

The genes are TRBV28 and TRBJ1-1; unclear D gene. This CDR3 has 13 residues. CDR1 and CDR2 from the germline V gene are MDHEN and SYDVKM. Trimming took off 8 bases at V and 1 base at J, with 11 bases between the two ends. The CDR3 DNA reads TGTGCCAGCGGGAGGGTTCCGAACACTGAAGCTTTCTTT. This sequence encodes CASGRVPNTEAFF.

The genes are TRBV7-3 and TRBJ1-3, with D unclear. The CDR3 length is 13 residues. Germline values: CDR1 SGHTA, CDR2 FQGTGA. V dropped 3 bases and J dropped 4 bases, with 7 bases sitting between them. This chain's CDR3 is CASSFAMGNTIYF. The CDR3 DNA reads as TGTGCCAGCAGCTTCGCTATGGGAAACACCATATATTTT.

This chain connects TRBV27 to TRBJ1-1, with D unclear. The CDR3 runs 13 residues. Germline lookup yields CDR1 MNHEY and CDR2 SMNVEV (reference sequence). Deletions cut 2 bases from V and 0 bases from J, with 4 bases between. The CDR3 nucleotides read TGTGCCAGCAGTTTAACCGTGAACACTGAAGCTTTCTTT. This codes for CASSLTVNTEAFF.

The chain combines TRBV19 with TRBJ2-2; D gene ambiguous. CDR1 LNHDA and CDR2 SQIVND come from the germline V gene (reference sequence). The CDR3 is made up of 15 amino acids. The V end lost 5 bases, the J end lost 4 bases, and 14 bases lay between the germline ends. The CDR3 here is CASSPFGPATGELFF. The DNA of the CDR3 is TGTGCCAGTAGTCCATTTGGTCCTGCCACCGGGGAGCTGTTTTTT. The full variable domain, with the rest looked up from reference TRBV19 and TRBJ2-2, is DGGITQSPKYLFRKEGQNVTLSCEQNLNHDAMYWYRQDPGQGLRLIYYSQIVNDFQKGDIAEGYSVSREKKESFPLTVTSAQKNPTAFYLCASSPFGPATGELFFGEGSRLTVL.

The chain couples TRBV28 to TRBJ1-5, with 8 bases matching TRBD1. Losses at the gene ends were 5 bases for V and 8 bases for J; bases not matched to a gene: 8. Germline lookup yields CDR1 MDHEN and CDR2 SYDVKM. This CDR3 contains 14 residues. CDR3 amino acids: CASSLGQGGEPQHF. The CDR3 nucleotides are TGTGCCAGCAGTCTAGGACAGGGAGGGGAGCCCCAGCATTTT.

DNA of the CDR3: TGTGCCAGCAGCGCCCGAGCTGGAGCCTCACGCACAGATACGCAGTATTTT. Translation: CASSARAGASRTDTQYF. The chain joins TRBV9 to TRBJ2-3; D is unclear. CDR1 is SGDLS and CDR2 is YYNGEE in the germline V gene. V lost 3 bases to trimming and J lost 1 base, with 18 bases between them. The length of the CDR3 is 17 residues.

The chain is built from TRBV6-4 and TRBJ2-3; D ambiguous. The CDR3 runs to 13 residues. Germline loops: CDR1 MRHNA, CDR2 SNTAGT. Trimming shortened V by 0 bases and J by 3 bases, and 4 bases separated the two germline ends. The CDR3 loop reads CASSDSETDTQYF. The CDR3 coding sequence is TGTGCCAGCAGTGACTCGGAGACAGATACGCAGTATTTT.

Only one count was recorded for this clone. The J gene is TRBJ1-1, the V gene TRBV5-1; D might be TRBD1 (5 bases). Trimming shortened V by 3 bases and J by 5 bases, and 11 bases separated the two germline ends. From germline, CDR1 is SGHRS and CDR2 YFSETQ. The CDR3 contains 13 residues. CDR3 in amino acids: CASSWGTRTEAFF. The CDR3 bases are TGCGCCAGCAGCTGGGGGACGCGAACTGAAGCTTTCTTT. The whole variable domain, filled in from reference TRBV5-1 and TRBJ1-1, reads KAGVTQTPRYLIKTRGQQVTLSCSPISGHRSVSWYQQTPGQGLQFLFEYFSETQRNKGNFPGRFSGRQFSNSRSEMNVSTLELGDSALYLCASSWGTRTEAFFGQGTRLTVV.

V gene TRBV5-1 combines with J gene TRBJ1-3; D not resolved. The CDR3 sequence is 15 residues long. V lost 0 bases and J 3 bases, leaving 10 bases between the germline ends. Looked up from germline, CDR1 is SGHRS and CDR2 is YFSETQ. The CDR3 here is CASSLERSRGNTIYF. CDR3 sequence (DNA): TGCGCCAGCAGCTTGGAGAGGAGTCGTGGAAACACCATATATTTT.

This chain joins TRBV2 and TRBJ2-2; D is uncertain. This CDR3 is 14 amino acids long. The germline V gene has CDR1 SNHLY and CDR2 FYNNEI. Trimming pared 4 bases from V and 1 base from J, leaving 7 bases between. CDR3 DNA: TGTGCCAGCAGTGGGGCTCGGAACACCGGGGAGCTGTTTTTT. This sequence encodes CASSGARNTGELFF.

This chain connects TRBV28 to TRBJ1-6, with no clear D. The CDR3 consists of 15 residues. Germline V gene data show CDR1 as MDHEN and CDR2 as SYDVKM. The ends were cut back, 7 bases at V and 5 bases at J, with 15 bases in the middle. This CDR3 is CASTVWGADNSPLHF. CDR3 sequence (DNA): TGTGCCAGCACCGTATGGGGTGCGGATAATTCACCCCTCCACTTT.

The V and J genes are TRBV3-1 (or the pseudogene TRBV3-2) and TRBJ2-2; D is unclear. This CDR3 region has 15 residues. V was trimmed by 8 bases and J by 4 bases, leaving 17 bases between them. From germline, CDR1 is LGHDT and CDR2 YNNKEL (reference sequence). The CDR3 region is CASVRKGYGTGELFF. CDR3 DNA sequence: TGTGCCAGCGTAAGAAAGGGATATGGCACCGGGGAGCTGTTTTTT.

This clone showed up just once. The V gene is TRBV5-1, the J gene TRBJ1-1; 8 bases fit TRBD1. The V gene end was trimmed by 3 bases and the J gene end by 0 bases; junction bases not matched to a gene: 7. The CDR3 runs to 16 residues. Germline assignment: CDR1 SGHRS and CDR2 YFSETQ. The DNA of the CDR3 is TGCGCCAGCAGCTGGGACAGGAAGAATTTGAACACTGAAGCTTTCTTT. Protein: CASSWDRKNLNTEAFF.

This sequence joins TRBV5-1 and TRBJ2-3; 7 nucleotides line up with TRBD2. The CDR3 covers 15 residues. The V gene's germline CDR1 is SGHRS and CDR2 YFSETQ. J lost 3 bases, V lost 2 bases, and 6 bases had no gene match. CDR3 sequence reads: CASSFGAGVTDTQYF. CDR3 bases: TGCGCCAGCAGCTTCGGGGCGGGGGTTACAGATACGCAGTATTTT. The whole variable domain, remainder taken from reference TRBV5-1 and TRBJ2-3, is KAGVTQTPRYLIKTRGQQVTLSCSPISGHRSVSWYQQTPGQGLQFLFEYFSETQRNKGNFPGRFSGRQFSNSRSEMNVSTLELGDSALYLCASSFGAGVTDTQYFGPGTRLTVL.

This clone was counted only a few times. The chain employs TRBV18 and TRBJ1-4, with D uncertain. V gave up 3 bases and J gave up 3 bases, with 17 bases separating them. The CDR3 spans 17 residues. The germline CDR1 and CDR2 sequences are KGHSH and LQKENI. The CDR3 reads CASSPNVGSSPNEKLFF. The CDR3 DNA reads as TGTGCCAGCTCACCGAATGTCGGATCCTCTCCTAATGAAAAACTGTTTTTT.

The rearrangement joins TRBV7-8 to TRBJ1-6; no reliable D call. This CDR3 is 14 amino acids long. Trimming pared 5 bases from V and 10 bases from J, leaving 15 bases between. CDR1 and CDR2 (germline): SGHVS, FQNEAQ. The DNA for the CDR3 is TGTGCCAGCAGCCCACGACCCCTACGATCACCCCTCCACTTT. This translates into CASSPRPLRSPLHF.

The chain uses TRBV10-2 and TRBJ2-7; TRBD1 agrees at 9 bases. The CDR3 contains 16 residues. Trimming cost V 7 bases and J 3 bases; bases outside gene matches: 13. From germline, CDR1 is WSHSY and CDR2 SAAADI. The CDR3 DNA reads TGCGCCAGCACCTCCAATCCGGGACAGGGAAGCTACGAGCAGTACTTC. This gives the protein CASTSNPGQGSYEQYF.

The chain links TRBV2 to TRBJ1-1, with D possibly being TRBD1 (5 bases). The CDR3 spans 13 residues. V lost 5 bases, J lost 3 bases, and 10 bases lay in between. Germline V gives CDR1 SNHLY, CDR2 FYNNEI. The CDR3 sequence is CASSRGGYTEAFF. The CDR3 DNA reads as TGTGCCAGCAGTCGGGGGGGGTACACTGAAGCTTTCTTT.

The CDR3 spells CASSQVSDTRTQYF. In DNA, the CDR3 is TGTGCCAGCAGCCAAGTCTCCGACACAAGGACGCAGTATTTT. The rearrangement joins TRBV4-2 to TRBJ2-3; the D is unclear. Trimming shortened V by 1 base and J by 9 bases, and 14 bases separated the two germline ends. The CDR3 contains 14 residues. Germline V gene data show CDR1 as LGHNA and CDR2 as YNFKEQ.

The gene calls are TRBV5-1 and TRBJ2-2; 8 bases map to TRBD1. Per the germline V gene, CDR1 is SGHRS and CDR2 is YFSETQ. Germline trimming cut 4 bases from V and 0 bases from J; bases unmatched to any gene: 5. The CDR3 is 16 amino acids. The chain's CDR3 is CASSLLGQANTGELFF. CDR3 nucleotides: TGCGCCAGCAGCCTGTTGGGACAGGCGAACACCGGGGAGCTGTTTTTT.